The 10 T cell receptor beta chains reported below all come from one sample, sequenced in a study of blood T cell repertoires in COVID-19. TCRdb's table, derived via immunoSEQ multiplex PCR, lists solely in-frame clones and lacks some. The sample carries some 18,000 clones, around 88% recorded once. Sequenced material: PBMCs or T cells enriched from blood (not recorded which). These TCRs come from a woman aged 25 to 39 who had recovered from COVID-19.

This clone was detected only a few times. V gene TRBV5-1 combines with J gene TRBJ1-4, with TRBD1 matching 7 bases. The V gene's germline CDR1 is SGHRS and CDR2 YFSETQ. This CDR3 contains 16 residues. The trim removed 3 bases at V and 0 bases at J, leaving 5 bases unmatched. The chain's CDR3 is CASSSQGVATNEKLFF. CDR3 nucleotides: TGCGCCAGCAGCTCGCAGGGGGTTGCAACTAATGAAAAACTGTTTTTT.

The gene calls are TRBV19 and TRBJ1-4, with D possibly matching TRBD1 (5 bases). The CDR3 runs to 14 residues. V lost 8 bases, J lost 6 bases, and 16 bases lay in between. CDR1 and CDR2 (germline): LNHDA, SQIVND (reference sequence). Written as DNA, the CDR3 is TGTGCCAGTGGGGCAGGAGGGTCGGATGAAAAACTGTTTTTT. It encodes CASGAGGSDEKLFF.

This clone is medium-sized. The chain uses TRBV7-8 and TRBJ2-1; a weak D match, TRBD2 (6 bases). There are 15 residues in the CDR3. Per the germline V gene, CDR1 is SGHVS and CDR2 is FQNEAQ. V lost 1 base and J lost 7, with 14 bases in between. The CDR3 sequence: CASSLGASAGNEQFF. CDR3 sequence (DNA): TGTGCCAGCAGCTTAGGAGCTAGCGCAGGGAATGAGCAGTTCTTC.

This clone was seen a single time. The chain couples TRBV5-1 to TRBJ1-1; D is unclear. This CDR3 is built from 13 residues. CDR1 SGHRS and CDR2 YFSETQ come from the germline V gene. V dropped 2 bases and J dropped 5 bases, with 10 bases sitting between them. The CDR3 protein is CASSFDGKTEAFF. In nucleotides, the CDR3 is TGCGCCAGCAGCTTTGACGGGAAGACTGAAGCTTTCTTT.

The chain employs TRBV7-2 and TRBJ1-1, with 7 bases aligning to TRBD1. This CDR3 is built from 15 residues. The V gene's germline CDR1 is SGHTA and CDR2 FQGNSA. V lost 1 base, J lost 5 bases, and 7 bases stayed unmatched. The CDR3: CASSLGWGDRTEAFF. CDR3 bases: TGTGCCAGCAGCTTAGGGTGGGGGGACAGAACTGAAGCTTTCTTT.

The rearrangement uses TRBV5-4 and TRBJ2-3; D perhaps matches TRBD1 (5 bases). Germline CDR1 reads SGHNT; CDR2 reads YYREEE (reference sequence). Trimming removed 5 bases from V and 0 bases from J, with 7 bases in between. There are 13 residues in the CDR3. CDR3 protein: CASRGLSTDTQYF. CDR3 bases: TGTGCCAGCAGGGGGCTGAGCACAGATACGCAGTATTTT.

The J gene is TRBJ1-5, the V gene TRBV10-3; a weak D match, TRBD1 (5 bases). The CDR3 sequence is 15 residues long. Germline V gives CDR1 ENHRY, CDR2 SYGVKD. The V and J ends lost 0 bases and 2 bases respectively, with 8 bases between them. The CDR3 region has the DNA TGTGCCATCAGTGAGTCAGGGGATGGCAATCAGCCCCAGCATTTT. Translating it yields CAISESGDGNQPQHF.

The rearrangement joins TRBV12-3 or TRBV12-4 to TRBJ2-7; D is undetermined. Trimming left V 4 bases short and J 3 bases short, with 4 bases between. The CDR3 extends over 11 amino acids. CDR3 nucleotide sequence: TGTGCCAGCAGTTCTAGCTACGAGCAGTACTTC. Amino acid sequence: CASSSSYEQYF.

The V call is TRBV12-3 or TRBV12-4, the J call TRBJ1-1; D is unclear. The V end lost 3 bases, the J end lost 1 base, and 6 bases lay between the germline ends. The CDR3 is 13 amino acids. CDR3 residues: CASSFYGNTEAFF. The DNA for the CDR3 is TGTGCCAGCAGTTTTTACGGGAACACTGAAGCTTTCTTT.

The CDR3 DNA reads TGTGCCAGCTCCGAAGCGGGGTTTACTGAAGCTTTCTTT. Encoded protein: CASSEAGFTEAFF. The chain combines TRBV25-1 with TRBJ1-1, with D unresolved. V gave up 8 bases and J gave up 5 bases, with 15 bases separating them. The CDR3 has 13 residues. Per germline, CDR1 MGHDK and CDR2 SYGVNS.